The present T cell receptor (beta chain) was sequenced within a study of blood T cell repertoires in COVID-19. In the study overall: Acute and convalescent COVID-19 samples came from the United States, Italy and Spain. PBMCs, B-cell-depleted T cells, or T cells were the source of the cDNA or gDNA that made up the material.

In the study's own analysis: Nucleated cell number was recorded as an estimate derived from reference gene primer amplification. The method was immunoSEQ multiplex PCR; TCRdb's version includes in-frame clones alone and lacks a portion of them. V and J calls and clone size are given by that table; D and trimming were obtained from the DNA. The table records 350,000 to 400,000 clones, around 90% of them present only once. In germline, CDR1 is MNHEY, CDR2 SVGEGT. Unmatched junction bases numbered 5, after V lost 2 bases and J lost 7 bases. This CDR3 region has 16 residues. This clonotype was sampled from a man younger than 35 with active or convalescent COVID-19. The rearrangement joins TRBV6-2 or TRBV6-3 to TRBJ1-6, with TRBD1 matching over 10 bases. What was sequenced was peripheral blood. In DNA form, the CDR3 reads TGTGCCAGCAGTTACGGGGACAGGGGTGAAAATTCACCCCTCCACTTT. Amino acid sequence: CASSYGDRGENSPLHF.